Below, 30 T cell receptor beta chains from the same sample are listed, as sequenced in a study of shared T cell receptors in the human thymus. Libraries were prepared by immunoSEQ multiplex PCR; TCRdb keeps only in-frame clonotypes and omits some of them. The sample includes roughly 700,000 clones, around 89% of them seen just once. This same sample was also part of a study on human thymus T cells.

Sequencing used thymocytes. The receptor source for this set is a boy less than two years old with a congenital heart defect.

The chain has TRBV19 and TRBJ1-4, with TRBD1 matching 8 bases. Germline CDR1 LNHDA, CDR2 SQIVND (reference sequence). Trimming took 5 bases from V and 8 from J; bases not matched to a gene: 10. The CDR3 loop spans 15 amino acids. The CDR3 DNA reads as TGTGCCAGTAGTTCCTCAGGGGGCGCGTGGGAAAAACTGTTTTTT. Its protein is CASSSSGGAWEKLFF. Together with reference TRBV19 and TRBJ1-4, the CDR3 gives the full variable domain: DGGITQSPKYLFRKEGQNVTLSCEQNLNHDAMYWYRQDPGQGLRLIYYSQIVNDFQKGDIAEGYSVSREKKESFPLTVTSAQKNPTAFYLCASSSSGGAWEKLFFGSGTQLSVL.

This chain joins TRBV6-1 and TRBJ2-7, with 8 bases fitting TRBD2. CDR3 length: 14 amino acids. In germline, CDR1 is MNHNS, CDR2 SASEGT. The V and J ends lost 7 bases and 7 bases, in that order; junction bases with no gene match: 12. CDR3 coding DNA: TGTGCCAGCACGTCGGGAGGGGAGTGTGGGGAGCAGTACTTC. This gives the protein CASTSGGECGEQYF.

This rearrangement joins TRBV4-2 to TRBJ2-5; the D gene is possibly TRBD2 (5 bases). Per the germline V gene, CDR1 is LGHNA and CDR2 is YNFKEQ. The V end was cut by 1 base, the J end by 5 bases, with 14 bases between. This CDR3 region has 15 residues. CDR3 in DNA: TGTGCCAGCAGCCAAGGAAAGGACTTTTTGGAGACCCAGTACTTC. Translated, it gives CASSQGKDFLETQYF.

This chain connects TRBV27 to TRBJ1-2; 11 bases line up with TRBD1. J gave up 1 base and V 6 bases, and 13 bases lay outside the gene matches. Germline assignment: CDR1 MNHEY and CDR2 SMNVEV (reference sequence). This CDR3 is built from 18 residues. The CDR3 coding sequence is TGTGCCAGCAGCGAAACCGGGACAGGGGGAATCGATAACTATGGCTACACCTTC. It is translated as CASSETGTGGIDNYGYTF.

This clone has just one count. The CDR3 reads CAYRGDRGHDGYTF. CDR3 sequence (DNA): TGTGCGTATAGGGGGGACAGGGGGCATGATGGCTACACCTTC. V gene TRBV7-9 combines with J gene TRBJ1-2; 12 bases fit TRBD1. Germline V gives CDR1 SEHNR, CDR2 FQNEAQ (reference sequence). CDR3 size: 14 residues. The whole variable domain, remainder taken from reference TRBV7-9 and TRBJ1-2, is DTGVSQNPRHKITKRGQNVTFRCDPISEHNRLYWYRQTLGQGPEFLTYFQNEAQLEKSRLLSDRFSAERPKGSFSTLEIQRTEQGDSAMYLCAYRGDRGHDGYTFGSGTRLTVV.

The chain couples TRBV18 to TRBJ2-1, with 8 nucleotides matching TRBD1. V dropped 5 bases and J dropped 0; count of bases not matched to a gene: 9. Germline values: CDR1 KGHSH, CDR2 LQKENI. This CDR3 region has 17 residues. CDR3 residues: CASSSETGDNSYNEQFF. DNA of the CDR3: TGTGCCAGCTCATCAGAGACAGGGGACAACTCCTACAATGAGCAGTTCTTC.

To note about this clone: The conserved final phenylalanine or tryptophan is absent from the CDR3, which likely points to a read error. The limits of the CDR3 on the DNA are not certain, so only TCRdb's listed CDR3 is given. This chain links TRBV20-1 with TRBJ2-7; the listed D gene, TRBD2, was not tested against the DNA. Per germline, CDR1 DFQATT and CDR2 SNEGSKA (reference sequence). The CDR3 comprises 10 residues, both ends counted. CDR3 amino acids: CSASPGERMG.

CDR3 DNA: TGTGCCAGCAGTCAACAGCTATCAGATACGCAGTATTTT. As protein: CASSQQLSDTQYF. J is TRBJ2-3 and V is TRBV28; no reliable D call. With 5 bases removed from V and 4 bases from J, the gap between germline ends came to 10 bases. The CDR3 has 13 residues. Germline V CDR1 and CDR2: MDHEN, SYDVKM.

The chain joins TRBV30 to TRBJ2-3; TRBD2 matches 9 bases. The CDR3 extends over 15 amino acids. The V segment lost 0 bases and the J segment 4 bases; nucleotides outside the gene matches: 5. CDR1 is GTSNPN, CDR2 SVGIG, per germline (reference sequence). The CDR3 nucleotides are TGTGCCTGGAGTGTTAGCGGGAGAGGGGCAGATACGCAGTATTTT. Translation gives CAWSVSGRGADTQYF.

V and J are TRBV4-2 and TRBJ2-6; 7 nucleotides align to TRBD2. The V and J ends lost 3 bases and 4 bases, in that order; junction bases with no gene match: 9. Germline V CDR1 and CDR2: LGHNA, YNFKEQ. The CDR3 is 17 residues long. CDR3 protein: CASSQDGRLRGANVLTF. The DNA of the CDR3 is TGTGCCAGCAGCCAGGACGGGAGGCTCCGAGGGGCCAACGTCCTGACTTTC.

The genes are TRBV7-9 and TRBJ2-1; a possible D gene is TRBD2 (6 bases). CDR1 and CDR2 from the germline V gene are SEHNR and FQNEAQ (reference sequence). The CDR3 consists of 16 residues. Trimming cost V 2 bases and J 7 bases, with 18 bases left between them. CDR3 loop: CASSLFGTGVVNEQFF. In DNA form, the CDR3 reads TGTGCCAGCAGCTTATTTGGGACGGGGGTGGTGAATGAGCAGTTCTTC.

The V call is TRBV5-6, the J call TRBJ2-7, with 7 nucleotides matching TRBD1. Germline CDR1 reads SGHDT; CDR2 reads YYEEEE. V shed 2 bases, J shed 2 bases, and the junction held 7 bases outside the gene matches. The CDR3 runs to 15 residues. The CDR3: CASSFSGDRAYEQYF. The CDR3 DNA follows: TGTGCCAGCAGCTTTAGTGGAGACAGGGCCTACGAGCAGTACTTC.

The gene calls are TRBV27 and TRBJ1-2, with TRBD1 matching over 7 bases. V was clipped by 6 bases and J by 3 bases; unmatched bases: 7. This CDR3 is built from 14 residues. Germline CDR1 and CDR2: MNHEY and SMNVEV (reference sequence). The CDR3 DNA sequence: TGTGCCAGCAGGCGACCCGGGACAGACTATGGCTACACCTTC. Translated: CASRRPGTDYGYTF.

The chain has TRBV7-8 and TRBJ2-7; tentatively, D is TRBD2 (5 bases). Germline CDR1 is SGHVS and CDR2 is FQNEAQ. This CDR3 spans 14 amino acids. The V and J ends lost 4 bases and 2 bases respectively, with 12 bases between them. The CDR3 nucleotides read TGTGCCAGCAGCTCGGACTTCCCACCCTACGAGCAGTACTTC. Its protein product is CASSSDFPPYEQYF.

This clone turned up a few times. This chain's CDR3 is CASSPRQGPFSYEQYF. The CDR3 DNA is TGCGCCAGCAGCCCACGACAGGGGCCCTTCTCCTACGAGCAGTACTTC. This chain joins TRBV4-3 and TRBJ2-7, with 8 bases lining up with TRBD1. Germline CDR1 is LGHNA and CDR2 is YSLEER. This CDR3 is 16 amino acids long. With V trimmed by 4 bases and J by 0 bases, 8 bases remained unmatched.

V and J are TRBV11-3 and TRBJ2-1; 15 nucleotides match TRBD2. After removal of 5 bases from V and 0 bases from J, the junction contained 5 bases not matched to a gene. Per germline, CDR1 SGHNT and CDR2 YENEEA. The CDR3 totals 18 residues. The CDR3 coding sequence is TGTGCCAGCAGCCCTGGACTAGCGGGAGGGAGCTCCTACAATGAGCAGTTCTTC. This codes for CASSPGLAGGSSYNEQFF.

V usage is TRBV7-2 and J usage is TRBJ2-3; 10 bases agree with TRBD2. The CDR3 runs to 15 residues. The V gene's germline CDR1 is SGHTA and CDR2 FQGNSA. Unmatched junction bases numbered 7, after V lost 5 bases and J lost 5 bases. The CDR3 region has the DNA TGTGCCAGCAGCCACCTAGCGGGAGTCGGAGATACGCAGTATTTT. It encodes CASSHLAGVGDTQYF.

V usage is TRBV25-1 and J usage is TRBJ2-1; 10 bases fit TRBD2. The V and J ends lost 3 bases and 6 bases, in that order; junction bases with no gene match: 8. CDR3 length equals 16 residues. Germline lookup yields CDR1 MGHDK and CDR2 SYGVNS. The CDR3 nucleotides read TGTGCCAGCAGTGACACAGCGGGAGGGGGGGGCAATGAGCAGTTCTTC. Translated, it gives CASSDTAGGGGNEQFF.

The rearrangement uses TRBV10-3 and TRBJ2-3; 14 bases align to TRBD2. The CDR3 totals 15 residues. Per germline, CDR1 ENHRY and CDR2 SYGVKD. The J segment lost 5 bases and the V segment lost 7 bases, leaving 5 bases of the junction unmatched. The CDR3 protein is CAITGTSGSRDTQYF. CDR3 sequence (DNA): TGTGCCATCACCGGGACTAGCGGGAGCCGAGATACGCAGTATTTT.

This chain's CDR3 is CASSEDSGREAKNIQYF. In DNA, the CDR3 is TGTGCCAGCAGCGAAGATAGCGGGAGGGAAGCCAAAAACATTCAGTACTTC. This rearrangement joins TRBV11-3 to TRBJ2-4; 11 bases are a match to TRBD2. The CDR3 is 17 residues long. Germline V lookup: CDR1 SGHNT, CDR2 YENEEA. V gave up 5 bases and J gave up 0 bases; unmatched junction bases: 6. The full variable domain, rest sourced from reference TRBV11-3 and TRBJ2-4, is EAGVVQSPRYKIIEKKQPVAFWCNPISGHNTLYWYLQNLGQGPELLIRYENEEAVDDSQLPKDRFSAERLKGVDSTLKIQPAELGDSAVYLCASSEDSGREAKNIQYFGAGTRLSVL.

CDR3 sequence (DNA): TGTGCCAGCAGCCGCACTAGCGGAGAGACCCAGTACTTC. Protein product: CASSRTSGETQYF. The chain employs TRBV27 and TRBJ2-5, with 8 bases aligning to TRBD2. Germline V gene data show CDR1 as MNHEY and CDR2 as SMNVEV (reference sequence). V was pared by 6 bases and J by 4 bases, with 4 bases of the junction left unmatched. The CDR3 extends over 13 amino acids.

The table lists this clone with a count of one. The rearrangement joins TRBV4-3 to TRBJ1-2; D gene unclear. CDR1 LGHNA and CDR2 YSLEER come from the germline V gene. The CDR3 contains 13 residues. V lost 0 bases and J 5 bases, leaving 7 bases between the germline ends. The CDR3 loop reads CASSQEPGYGYTF. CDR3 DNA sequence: TGCGCCAGCAGCCAAGAACCGGGTTATGGCTACACCTTC.

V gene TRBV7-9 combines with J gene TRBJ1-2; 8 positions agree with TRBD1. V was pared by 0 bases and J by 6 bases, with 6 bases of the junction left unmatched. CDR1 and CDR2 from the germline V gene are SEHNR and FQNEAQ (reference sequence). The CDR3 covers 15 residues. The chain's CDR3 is CASSLADRAVNGYTF. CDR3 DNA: TGTGCCAGCAGCTTAGCGGACAGGGCTGTGAATGGCTACACCTTC.

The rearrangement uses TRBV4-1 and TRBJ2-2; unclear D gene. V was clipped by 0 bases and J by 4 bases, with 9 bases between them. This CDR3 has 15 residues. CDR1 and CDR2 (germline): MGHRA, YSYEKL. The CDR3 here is CASSQEALGTGELFF. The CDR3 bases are TGCGCCAGCAGCCAAGAAGCCCTAGGCACCGGGGAGCTGTTTTTT.

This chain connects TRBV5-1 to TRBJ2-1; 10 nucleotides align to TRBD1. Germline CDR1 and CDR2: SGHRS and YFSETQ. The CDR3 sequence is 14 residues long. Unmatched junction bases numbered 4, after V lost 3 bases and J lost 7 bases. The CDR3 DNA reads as TGCGCCAGCAGCTCCGACAGGGGGCTAAATGAGCAGTTCTTC. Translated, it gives CASSSDRGLNEQFF.

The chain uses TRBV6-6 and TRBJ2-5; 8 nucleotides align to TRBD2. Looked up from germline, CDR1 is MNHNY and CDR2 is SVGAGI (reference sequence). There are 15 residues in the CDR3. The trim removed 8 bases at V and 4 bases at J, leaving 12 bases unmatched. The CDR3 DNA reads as TGTGCCAGCCGAGGGCGAGACGGGAGGGGAGAGACCCAGTACTTC. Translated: CASRGRDGRGETQYF.

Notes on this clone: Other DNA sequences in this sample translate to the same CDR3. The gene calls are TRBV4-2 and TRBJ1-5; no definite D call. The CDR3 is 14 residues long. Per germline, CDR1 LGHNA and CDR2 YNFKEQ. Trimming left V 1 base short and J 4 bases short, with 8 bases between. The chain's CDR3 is CASSQGTGNQPQHF. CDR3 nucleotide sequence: TGTGCCAGCAGCCAAGGGACGGGGAATCAGCCCCAGCATTTT.

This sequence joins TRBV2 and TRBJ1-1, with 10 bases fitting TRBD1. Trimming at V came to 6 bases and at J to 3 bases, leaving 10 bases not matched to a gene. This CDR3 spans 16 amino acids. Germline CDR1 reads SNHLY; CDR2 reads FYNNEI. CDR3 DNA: TGTGCCAGCAGCGACAGGGGGCCCCCCGGGGACACTGAAGCTTTCTTT. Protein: CASSDRGPPGDTEAFF.

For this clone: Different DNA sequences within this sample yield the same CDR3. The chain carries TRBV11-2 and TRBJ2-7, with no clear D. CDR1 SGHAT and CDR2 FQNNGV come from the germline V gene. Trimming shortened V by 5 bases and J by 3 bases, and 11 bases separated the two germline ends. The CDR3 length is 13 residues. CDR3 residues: CASSLRLSYEQYF. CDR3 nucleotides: TGTGCCAGCAGCCTCAGACTGAGCTACGAGCAGTACTTC.

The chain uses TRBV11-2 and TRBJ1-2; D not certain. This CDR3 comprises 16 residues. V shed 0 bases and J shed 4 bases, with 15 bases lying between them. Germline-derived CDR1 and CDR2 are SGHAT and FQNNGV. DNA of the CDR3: TGTGCCAGCAGCTTAGATAGGGAGGACGGGTCCTATGGCTACACCTTC. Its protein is CASSLDREDGSYGYTF.